These 14 T cell receptor beta chains were sequenced from one sample in a study of blood T cells in healthy people across ages. A J-beta primer mix and a sample-barcoded 5' primer were used in a second PCR of about 7 to 12 cycles. TCRdb used MiXCR to reprocess the 5' RACE reads, holding one entry per CDR3 protein. Here the sample spans around 700,000 distinct CDR3 sequences, more than 20% being singletons. The same data also went into a second study, on T cells of mothers and their children.

Input material: blood. The receptors were gathered from a boy under 18 in good health.

The V and J genes are TRBV11-3 and TRBJ1-2; no firm D call. V was shortened by 3 bases and J by 8 bases, with 16 bases between the two germline ends. The CDR3 has 14 amino acids. CDR1 is SGHNT, CDR2 YENEEA, per germline. CDR3 in DNA: TGTGCCAGCAGCTTGGGTCGCGAATATGGGGGCTACACCTTC. Its protein product is CASSLGREYGGYTF.

The chain combines TRBV28 with TRBJ2-3; no firm D call. Trimming cost V 6 bases and J 2 bases, with 12 bases left between them. Germline values: CDR1 MDHEN, CDR2 SYDVKM. CDR3 length: 14 residues. CDR3: CASSPPMVTDTQYF. DNA of the CDR3: TGTGCCAGCAGCCCCCCTATGGTCACAGATACGCAGTATTTT.

This clonotype has just a few counts. The chain couples TRBV29-1 to TRBJ2-7, with D perhaps TRBD1 (6 bases). V lost 6 bases and J lost 2, with 14 bases in between. The germline V gene has CDR1 SQVTM and CDR2 ANQGSEA. The CDR3 contains 13 residues. CDR3 in DNA: TGCAGCGTCCGCAGGGGCGCCCCCTACGAGCAGTACTTC. Amino acid sequence: CSVRRGAPYEQYF.

The chain has TRBV20-1 and TRBJ2-1; 7 nucleotides line up with TRBD2. J lost 7 bases, V lost 0 bases, and 9 bases had no gene match. CDR1 is DFQATT, CDR2 SNEGSKA, per germline (reference sequence). The CDR3 runs to 15 residues. CDR3 residues: CSARDAQRGSNEQFF. CDR3 sequence (DNA): TGCAGTGCTAGAGATGCCCAGCGGGGTAGTAATGAGCAGTTCTTC.

V usage is TRBV25-1 and J usage is TRBJ2-5; D is ambiguous. This CDR3 has 15 amino acids. Germline-derived CDR1 and CDR2 are MGHDK and SYGVNS. Trimming took 3 bases from V and 5 from J, leaving 16 bases between them. The CDR3, as DNA: TGTGCCAGCAGTGATTTATACAGTTCCTCGGAGACCCAGTACTTC. Translating it yields CASSDLYSSSETQYF.

This clonotype has only a few counts. The J gene is TRBJ1-2, the V gene TRBV29-1, with D uncertain. Germline loops: CDR1 SQVTM, CDR2 ANQGSEA. V was clipped by 0 bases and J by 8 bases, with 13 bases between them. The CDR3 is 13 amino acids. The CDR3 DNA reads TGCAGCGTTGAAGATCTTACTACAGCCGGCTACACCTTC. Amino acids: CSVEDLTTAGYTF.

This clonotype was seen a few times. V gene TRBV6-2 or TRBV6-3 combines with J gene TRBJ2-5, with D possibly being TRBD2 (6 bases). The DNA end lines up better with TRBJ2-1; the J call may be wrong. Germline CDR1 is MNHEY and CDR2 is SVGEGT. The CDR3 has 13 amino acids. CDR3 sequence reads: CATWTTGKHEQFF. The DNA for the CDR3 is TGTGCCACCTGGACTACCGGGAAACATGAGCAGTTCTTC.

This clonotype was counted a few times. V is TRBV7-9 and J is TRBJ2-5; TRBD2 agrees at 9 bases. The CDR3 is 19 amino acids. Per the germline V gene, CDR1 is SEHNR and CDR2 is FQNEAQ (reference sequence). V shed 5 bases and J 0 bases; nucleotides not matched to a gene: 16. This CDR3 reads CASSLSRPSGDEYQETQYF. DNA for the CDR3: TGTGCCAGCAGCCTTTCCCGGCCTAGCGGGGATGAGTACCAAGAGACCCAGTACTTC.

The chain is built from TRBV7-2 and TRBJ2-7; D ambiguous. V lost 2 bases and J 6 bases, leaving 11 bases between the germline ends. The germline V gene has CDR1 SGHTA and CDR2 FQGNSA. The CDR3 sequence is 13 residues long. The CDR3 sequence: CASSLSVGPEQYF. CDR3 bases: TGTGCCAGCAGCTTAAGTGTCGGACCCGAGCAGTACTTC. The complete variable domain, with remaining parts taken from reference TRBV7-2 and TRBJ2-7, reads GAGVSQSPSNKVTEKGKDVELRCDPISGHTALYWYRQSLGQGLEFLIYFQGNSAPDKSGLPSDRFSAERTGGSVSTLTIQRTQQEDSAVYLCASSLSVGPEQYFGPGTRLTVT.

This clonotype showed up just a few times. The V and J genes are TRBV20-1 and TRBJ1-6; the D is unclear. CDR1 is DFQATT and CDR2 is SNEGSKA in the germline V gene (reference sequence). The CDR3 is 14 amino acids. V was cut by 3 bases and J by 7 bases, with 13 bases left in between. The CDR3 DNA follows: TGCAGTGCTAGCTTACCAGCCTCAAATTCACCCCTCCACTTT. This encodes CSASLPASNSPLHF.

This chain joins TRBV3-1 and TRBJ2-3, with TRBD1 matching 9 bases. Unmatched junction bases numbered 5, after V lost 5 bases and J lost 2 bases. The CDR3 has 15 residues. The germline gives CDR1 LGHDT, CDR2 YNNKEL (reference sequence). The CDR3 sequence: CASSTRDRDTDTQYF. The CDR3, as DNA: TGTGCCAGCAGCACCCGGGACAGGGACACAGATACGCAGTATTTT.

This clonotype was counted a few times. The chain couples TRBV12-3 or TRBV12-4 to TRBJ2-5; 7 bases align to TRBD1. After removal of 5 bases from V and 3 bases from J, the junction contained 12 bases not matched to a gene. The CDR3 extends over 16 amino acids. CDR3 protein: CASSPGTTTGEETQYF. Written as DNA, the CDR3 is TGTGCCAGCAGTCCTGGGACGACTACAGGGGAAGAGACCCAGTACTTC.

The gene calls are TRBV5-6 and TRBJ2-7; D is possibly TRBD1 or TRBD2 (5 bases each). Trimming pared 0 bases from V and 2 bases from J, leaving 9 bases between. This CDR3 is built from 14 residues. Germline CDR1 SGHDT, CDR2 YYEEEE. The CDR3 loop is CASSLGLGPYEQYF. The CDR3 nucleotides are TGTGCCAGCAGCTTGGGGCTGGGACCCTACGAGCAGTACTTC.

The genes are TRBV9 and TRBJ1-2; TRBD1 agrees at 8 bases. The trim removed 0 bases at V and 1 base at J, leaving 8 bases unmatched. The CDR3 is 17 amino acids. Germline V gene lookup returns CDR1 SGDLS and CDR2 YYNGEE. CDR3 amino acids: CASSVGQGANFNYGYTF. The CDR3 region has the DNA TGTGCCAGCAGCGTAGGGCAGGGGGCCAATTTTAACTATGGCTACACCTTC.